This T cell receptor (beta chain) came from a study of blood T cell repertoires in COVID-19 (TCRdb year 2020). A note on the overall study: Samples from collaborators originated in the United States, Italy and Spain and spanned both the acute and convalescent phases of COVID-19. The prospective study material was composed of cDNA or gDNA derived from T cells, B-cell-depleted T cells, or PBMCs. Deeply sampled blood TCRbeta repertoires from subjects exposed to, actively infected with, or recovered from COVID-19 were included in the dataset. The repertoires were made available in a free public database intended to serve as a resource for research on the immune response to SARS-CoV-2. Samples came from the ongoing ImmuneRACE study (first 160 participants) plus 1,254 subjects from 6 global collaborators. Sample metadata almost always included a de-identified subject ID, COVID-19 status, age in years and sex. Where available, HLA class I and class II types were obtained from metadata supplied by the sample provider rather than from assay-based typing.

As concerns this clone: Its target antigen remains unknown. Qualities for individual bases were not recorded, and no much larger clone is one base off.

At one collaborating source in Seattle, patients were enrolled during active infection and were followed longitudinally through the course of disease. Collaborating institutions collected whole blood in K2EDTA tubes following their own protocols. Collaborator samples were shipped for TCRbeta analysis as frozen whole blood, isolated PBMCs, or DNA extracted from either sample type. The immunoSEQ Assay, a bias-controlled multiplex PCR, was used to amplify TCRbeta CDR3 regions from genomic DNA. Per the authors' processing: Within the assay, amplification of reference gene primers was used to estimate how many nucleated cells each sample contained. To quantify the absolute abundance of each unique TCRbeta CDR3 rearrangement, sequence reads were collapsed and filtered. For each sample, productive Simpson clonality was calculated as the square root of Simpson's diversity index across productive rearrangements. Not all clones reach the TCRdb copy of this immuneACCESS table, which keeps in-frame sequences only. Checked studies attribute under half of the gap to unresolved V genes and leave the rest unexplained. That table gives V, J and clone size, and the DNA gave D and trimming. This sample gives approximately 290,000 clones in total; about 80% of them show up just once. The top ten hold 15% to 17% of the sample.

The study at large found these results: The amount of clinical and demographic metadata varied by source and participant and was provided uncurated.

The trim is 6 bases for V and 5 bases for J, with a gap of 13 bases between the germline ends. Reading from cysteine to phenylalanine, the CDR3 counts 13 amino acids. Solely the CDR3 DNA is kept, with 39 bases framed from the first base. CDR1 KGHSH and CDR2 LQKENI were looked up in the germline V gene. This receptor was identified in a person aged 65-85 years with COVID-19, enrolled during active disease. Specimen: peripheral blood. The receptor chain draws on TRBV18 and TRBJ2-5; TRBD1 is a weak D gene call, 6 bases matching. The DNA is TGTGCCAGCTCCCGTGTGAGGGGGGAGACCCAGTACTTC. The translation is CASSRVRGETQYF.